This section outlines one T cell receptor (beta chain) sequence together with its context. The antigen is undetermined. This specimen comes from a study of CD8+ T cells in alopecia areata. Study-level background: Those patients who were treated received oral tofacitinib, which was given at 5 to 10 mg twice daily for moderate-to-severe alopecia areata.

The germline V gene has CDR1 SEHNR and CDR2 FQNEAQ (reference sequence). CDR3 length: 14 amino acids. Between the trimmed V and J ends, which lost 5 bases and 2 bases, there was a span of 12 bases. Specified treatment: oral pan-JAK inhibitor, 5-10 mg twice daily. Study-level findings and limits: Many expanded lesional clones persisted during tofacitinib (in both scalp and blood).

cDNA reverse transcribed from extracted RNA served as the sequencing template. Clones were read by immunoSEQ multiplex PCR, and TCRdb kept only the in-frame ones, dropping some. The sample includes some 170,000 clones, roughly 50% seen only once; the top ten take 16%. This sample comprised CD4+ T cells sorted from blood, obtained at approximately week 56, from a patient treated with tofacitinib. This sequence was found in a human donor with alopecia areata. J is TRBJ1-2 and V is TRBV7-9; D call uncertain. CDR3 amino acids: CASSPRLSNYGYTF. CDR3 coding DNA: TGTGCCAGCAGCCCCCGGCTATCGAACTATGGCTACACCTTC.